The 5 T cell receptor beta chains below were found in one sample sequenced in a study of blood T cell repertoires in COVID-19. Method: immunoSEQ multiplex PCR; TCRdb's copy keeps in-frame clones and lacks some. The sample lists fewer than 250,000 clones, around 84% seen once, with 15% to 20% in the top ten. The sample consisted of peripheral blood. The receptors here all came from a man aged 30-40 years with active or convalescent COVID-19.

The chain has TRBV14 and TRBJ1-1; D is unresolved. The CDR3 runs to 13 residues. The germline gives CDR1 SGHDN, CDR2 FVKESK. Trimming removed 4 bases from V and 0 bases from J, with 6 bases in between. The CDR3 is CASSRYMNTEAFF. The CDR3 DNA sequence: TGTGCCAGCAGCCGGTACATGAACACTGAAGCTTTCTTT.

This chain connects TRBV28 to TRBJ2-7; 7 bases are a match to TRBD2. This CDR3 has 13 residues. V lost 8 bases and J lost 3; bases outside the gene matches: 7. In germline, CDR1 is MDHEN, CDR2 SYDVKM. The CDR3 protein is CASRQAGYYEQYF. Written as DNA, the CDR3 is TGTGCCAGCCGTCAAGCGGGATACTACGAGCAGTACTTC.

This clone was detected once. V gene TRBV4-1 combines with J gene TRBJ2-3; TRBD2 matches 7 bases. Germline V gene data show CDR1 as MGHRA and CDR2 as YSYEKL. This CDR3 is 15 amino acids long. V lost 1 base and J lost 4; bases outside the gene matches: 5. In nucleotides, the CDR3 is TGCGCCAGCAGCCAAGTCTCGGGGGGACCAGATACGCAGTATTTT. Amino acids: CASSQVSGGPDTQYF.

The V call is TRBV2, the J call TRBJ2-1; 11 bases line up with TRBD1. V lost 11 bases, J lost 6 bases, and 6 bases stayed unmatched. The CDR3 extends over 13 amino acids. Germline V lookup: CDR1 SNHLY, CDR2 FYNNEI. The CDR3 protein is CALRGTGGNEQFF. The CDR3 DNA sequence: TGTGCCCTAAGAGGGACAGGGGGCAATGAGCAGTTCTTC.

The chain uses TRBV5-4 and TRBJ2-5; 11 bases line up with TRBD1. This CDR3 contains 15 residues. Losses at the gene ends were 4 bases for V and 4 bases for J; bases not matched to a gene: 6. Looked up from germline, CDR1 is SGHNT and CDR2 is YYREEE (reference sequence). DNA of the CDR3: TGTGCCAGCAGCAAGGCCGGGACAGGGGGAGAGACCCAGTACTTC. The encoded protein is CASSKAGTGGETQYF.